The clone carrying this TCR beta chain has just a few counts. Each CDR3 protein gets one entry after TCRdb re-called the multiplex PCR reads with MiXCR. The profile shows around 140,000 distinct CDR3 sequences, more than 20% of them singletons. The data were obtained in a study of breast tumors, draining lymph nodes, adjacent tissues. Axillary draining lymph nodes of breast cancer patients supplied the node samples. With V trimmed by 0 bases and J by 1 base, 7 bases remained unmatched. This CDR3 contains 18 residues. The chain links TRBV12-3 or TRBV12-4 to TRBJ1-5; 9 bases are shared with TRBD1. The origin of this receptor is a female donor with breast cancer. Some clones in this sample may be carry-over from other donors' samples. Sample: axillary lymph node tissue. Written as DNA, the CDR3 is TGTGCCAGCAGTTTAGCCGGGACAGGGCGGGGAAGCAATCAGCCCCAGCATTTT. As protein: CASSLAGTGRGSNQPQHF.